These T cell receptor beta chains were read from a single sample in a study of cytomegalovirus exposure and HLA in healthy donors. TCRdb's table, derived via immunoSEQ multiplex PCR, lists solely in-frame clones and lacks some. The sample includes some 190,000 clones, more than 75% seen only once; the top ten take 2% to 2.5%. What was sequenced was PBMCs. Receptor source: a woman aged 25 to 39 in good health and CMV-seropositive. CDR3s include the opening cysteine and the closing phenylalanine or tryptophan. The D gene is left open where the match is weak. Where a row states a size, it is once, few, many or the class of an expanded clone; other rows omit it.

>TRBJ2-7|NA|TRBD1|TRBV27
CASSLSGQGSYEQYF
TGTGCCAGCAGTTTATCGGGACAGGGATCCTACGAGCAGTACTTC
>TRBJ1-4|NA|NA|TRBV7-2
CASSLFKTRGNEKLFF
TGTGCCAGCAGCTTATTCAAGACTAGGGGTAATGAAAAACTGTTTTTT
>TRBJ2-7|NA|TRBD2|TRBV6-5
CASSYSPAGGPHEQYF
TGTGCCAGCAGTTACTCCCCAGCGGGGGGGCCCCACGAGCAGTACTTC
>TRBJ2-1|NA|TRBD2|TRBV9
CASTPTLAGYGGQFF
TGTGCCAGCACCCCCACGCTAGCGGGGTACGGGGGGCAGTTCTTC
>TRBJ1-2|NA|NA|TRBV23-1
CASRTGSWGYTF
TGCGCCAGCCGTACAGGGAGTTGGGGCTACACCTTC
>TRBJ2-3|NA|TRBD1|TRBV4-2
CASSRFGLGTGSADTQYF
TGTGCCAGCAGCCGCTTCGGGCTCGGGACAGGGAGCGCAGATACGCAGTATTTT
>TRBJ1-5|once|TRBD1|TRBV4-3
CASSQTRGTTQPQHF
TGCGCCAGCAGCCAAACCAGGGGGACCACTCAGCCCCAGCATTTT
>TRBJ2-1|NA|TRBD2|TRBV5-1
CASSLARAGGRDEQFF
TGCGCCAGCAGCTTGGCGCGGGCGGGGGGCCGGGATGAGCAGTTCTTC
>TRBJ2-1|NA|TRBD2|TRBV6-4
CASSDQRGDTQFF
TGTGCCAGCAGTGACCAGCGGGGGGACACACAGTTCTTC
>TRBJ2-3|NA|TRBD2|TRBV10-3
CASGGSTDTQYF
TGTGCGAGCGGGGGAAGCACAGATACGCAGTATTTT
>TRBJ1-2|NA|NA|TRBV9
CASSSHNRAASGYTF
TGTGCCAGCAGCTCCCACAACAGGGCCGCTAGTGGCTACACCTTC
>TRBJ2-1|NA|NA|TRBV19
CASSIPRRGEQFF
TGTGCCAGTAGTATACCCAGGAGGGGTGAGCAGTTCTTC
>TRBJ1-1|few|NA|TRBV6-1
CASSEGGGRIEAFF
TGTGCCAGCAGTGAAGGGGGGGGAAGGATTGAAGCTTTCTTT
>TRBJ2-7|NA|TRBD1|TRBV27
CASSRTGEHEQYF
TGTGCCAGCAGTCGGACAGGGGAACACGAGCAGTACTTC
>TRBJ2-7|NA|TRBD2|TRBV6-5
CASSRGLADYEQYF
TGTGCCAGCAGCAGAGGGCTAGCGGATTACGAGCAGTACTTC
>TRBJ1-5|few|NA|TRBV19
CASSMGQTYSNQPQHF
TGTGCCAGTAGTATGGGTCAGACTTATAGCAATCAGCCCCAGCATTTT
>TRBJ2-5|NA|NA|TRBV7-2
CASSSGLQETQYF
TGTGCCAGCAGCTCGGGATTACAAGAGACCCAGTACTTC
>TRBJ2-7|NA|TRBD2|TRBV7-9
CASSAQPTHRGVYEQYF
TGTGCCAGCAGCGCGCAGCCGACGCACCGGGGGGTCTACGAGCAGTACTTC
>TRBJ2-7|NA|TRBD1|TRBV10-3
CAIRGTGMHEQYF
TGTGCCATCCGAGGGACAGGGATGCACGAGCAGTACTTC
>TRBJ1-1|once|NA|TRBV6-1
CASSVLEAGAFF
TGTGCCAGCAGTGTACTGGAGGCAGGAGCTTTCTTT
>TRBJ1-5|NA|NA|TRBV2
CASSEQGMFHQPQHF
TGTGCCAGCAGTGAACAGGGGATGTTCCACCAGCCCCAGCATTTT
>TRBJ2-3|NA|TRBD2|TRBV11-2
CASSLGLAGNTDTQYF
TGTGCCAGCAGCCTGGGACTAGCGGGGAACACAGATACGCAGTATTTT
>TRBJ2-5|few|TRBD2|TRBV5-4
CASSQSGTSGGETQYF
TGTGCCAGCAGCCAGAGCGGGACTAGCGGGGGTGAGACCCAGTACTTC
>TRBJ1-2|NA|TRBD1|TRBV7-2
CASSLGDRDPFYGYTF
TGTGCCAGCAGCTTAGGGGACAGGGACCCTTTTTATGGCTACACCTTC
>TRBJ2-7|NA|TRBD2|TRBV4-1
CASSLSGGGSYEQYF
TGCGCCAGCAGCCTTAGCGGGGGGGGCTCCTACGAGCAGTACTTC
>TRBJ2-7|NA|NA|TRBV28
CASNGRAGYEQYF
TGTGCCAGCAATGGCAGGGCAGGCTACGAGCAGTACTTC